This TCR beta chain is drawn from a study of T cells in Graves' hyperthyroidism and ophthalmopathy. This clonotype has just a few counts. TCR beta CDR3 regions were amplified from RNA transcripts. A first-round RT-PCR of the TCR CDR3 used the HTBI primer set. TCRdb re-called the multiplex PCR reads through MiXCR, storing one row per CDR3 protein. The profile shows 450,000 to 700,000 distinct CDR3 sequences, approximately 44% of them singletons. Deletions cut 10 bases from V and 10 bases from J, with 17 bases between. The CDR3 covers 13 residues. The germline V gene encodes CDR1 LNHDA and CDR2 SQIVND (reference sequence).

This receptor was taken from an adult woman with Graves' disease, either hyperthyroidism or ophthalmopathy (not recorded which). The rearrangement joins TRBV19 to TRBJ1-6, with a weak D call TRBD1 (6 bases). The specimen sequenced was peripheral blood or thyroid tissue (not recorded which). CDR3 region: CATSPSQGSPLHF. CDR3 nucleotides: TGTGCCACGTCCCCCTCACAGGGATCACCCCTCCACTTT. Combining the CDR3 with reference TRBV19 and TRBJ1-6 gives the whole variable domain DGGITQSPKYLFRKEGQNVTLSCEQNLNHDAMYWYRQDPGQGLRLIYYSQIVNDFQKGDIAEGYSVSREKKESFPLTVTSAQKNPTAFYLCATSPSQGSPLHFGNGTRLTVT.